What follows is one TCR beta chain and its context. Its antigen is as yet unknown. Trimming removed 10 bases at V and 2 bases at J, with 19 bases between. The CDR3 has 15 residues. Germline V gene sequence: CDR1 SGHRS, CDR2 YFSETQ. This specimen belongs to a study of CD8 T cells in ankylosing spondylitis. Overall study findings and caveats: A TCR beta motif of eight or nine highly homologous variants seemed to mark ankylosing spondylitis blood.

TCRdb used MiXCR to reprocess the 5' RACE reads, holding one entry per CDR3 protein. The sample has roughly 450,000 distinct CDR3 sequences, roughly 25% seen once. The chain joins TRBV5-1 to TRBJ1-5; TRBD1 is a possible D gene (5 bases). Input material: blood, either unsorted or a sorted T cell fraction (not recorded which). This TCR was sampled from a male donor with ankylosing spondylitis. As DNA, the CDR3 is TGCGCCCCACGTTTCAGGGAGGGTCGCAATCAGCCCCAGCATTTT. Its translation is CAPRFREGRNQPQHF.